These 10 T cell receptor beta chains originate from one sample sequenced in a study of blood T cell repertoires in COVID-19. Using immunoSEQ multiplex PCR, the repertoire was profiled, and TCRdb retains in-frame clones only, with some absent. This table has hundreds of thousands of clones, 88% appearing once. The sequenced material came from peripheral blood. The receptors were gathered from a woman aged 45-60 years with active or convalescent COVID-19.

The rearrangement uses TRBV6-5 and TRBJ2-7, with a weak D call TRBD1 (6 bases). Trimming took 2 bases from V and 3 from J, leaving 8 bases between them. CDR1 is MNHEY and CDR2 is SVGAGI in the germline V gene. The CDR3 extends over 13 amino acids. Here the CDR3 reads CASSYGQFYEQYF. CDR3 nucleotide sequence: TGTGCCAGCAGTTACGGACAGTTCTACGAGCAGTACTTC.

V gene TRBV7-2 combines with J gene TRBJ2-1; TRBD1 matches at 8 bases. Germline CDR1 SGHTA, CDR2 FQGNSA. The CDR3 runs 17 residues. Trimming cost V 5 bases and J 12 bases; bases outside gene matches: 21. This chain's CDR3 is CASSPGQGDITTMVQFF. As DNA, the CDR3 is TGTGCCAGCAGCCCCGGACAGGGCGATATCACTACAATGGTGCAGTTCTTC.

V is TRBV18 and J is TRBJ2-6; no firm D call. This CDR3 is 16 amino acids long. Per the germline V gene, CDR1 is KGHSH and CDR2 is LQKENI. The V end was cut by 2 bases, the J end by 0 bases, with 8 bases between. CDR3 region: CASSPNQNSGANVLTF. Written as DNA, the CDR3 is TGTGCCAGCTCACCAAATCAGAACTCTGGGGCCAACGTCCTGACTTTC.

The chain joins TRBV27 to TRBJ2-7; TRBD1 matches 9 bases. The length of the CDR3 is 19 residues. V lost 2 bases, J lost 4 bases, and 18 bases stayed unmatched. The V gene's germline CDR1 is MNHEY and CDR2 SMNVEV (reference sequence). CDR3 coding DNA: TGTGCCAGCAGTTTAAGTCTCCTCGGGACAGGGAAGCAGGGGTACGAGCAGTACTTC. It is translated as CASSLSLLGTGKQGYEQYF.

This clone was recorded a few times. One junction end disagrees with the germline gene, perhaps due to a read error. The chain is built from TRBV7-7 and TRBJ2-1; 16 bases map to TRBD2. Per germline, CDR1 SSHAT and CDR2 FNYEAQ (reference sequence). The CDR3 runs to 18 residues. The CDR3, as DNA: TGTGCTAGCAGCTCGGGACTAGCGGGAGGGCCGTTAGGAAATGAGCAGTTCTTC. It specifies CASSSGLAGGPLGNEQFF.

V is TRBV5-1 and J is TRBJ1-1, with D perhaps TRBD1 (6 bases). V dropped 2 bases and J dropped 0 bases, with 20 bases sitting between them. This CDR3 is 18 amino acids long. Germline loops: CDR1 SGHRS, CDR2 YFSETQ. The CDR3 region is CASSFPTPQGPMNTEAFF. The CDR3 DNA follows: TGCGCCAGCAGCTTCCCCACACCGCAGGGGCCGATGAACACTGAAGCTTTCTTT.

The CDR3 DNA sequence: TGTGCCGCCAGCGAAACCGCAGCGGATGAAGCTTTCTTT. Translating gives CAASETAADEAFF. The chain links TRBV27 to TRBJ1-1, with D unclear. This CDR3 comprises 13 residues. V lost 11 bases, J lost 7 bases, and 20 bases lay in between. Per germline, CDR1 MNHEY and CDR2 SMNVEV (reference sequence).

V and J are TRBV29-1 and TRBJ1-1, with 8 bases lining up with TRBD1. This CDR3 contains 14 residues. The V and J ends lost 4 bases and 6 bases, in that order; junction bases with no gene match: 10. Germline CDR1 is SQVTM and CDR2 is ANQGSEA. For the CDR3, the DNA is TGCAGCGTTGTACAGAGACAGGGGTGGGCTGAAGCTTTCTTT. This translates into CSVVQRQGWAEAFF.

The chain recombines TRBV10-3 with TRBJ1-5; D ambiguous. Per germline, CDR1 ENHRY and CDR2 SYGVKD. The V and J ends lost 0 bases and 0 bases respectively, with 15 bases between them. The CDR3 has 18 amino acids. The CDR3 DNA reads TGTGCCATCAGTGAGTCCCTTACAGATATACCTAGCAATCAGCCCCAGCATTTT. The encoded protein is CAISESLTDIPSNQPQHF.

This sequence joins TRBV9 and TRBJ2-3; 9 nucleotides match TRBD2. Germline V gene sequence: CDR1 SGDLS, CDR2 YYNGEE. V shed 0 bases and J 3 bases; nucleotides not matched to a gene: 8. The CDR3 spans 17 residues. The CDR3 region has the DNA TGTGCCAGCAGCGTAGAAGTGGGGACTAGCATTACAGATACGCAGTATTTT. Amino acid sequence: CASSVEVGTSITDTQYF.